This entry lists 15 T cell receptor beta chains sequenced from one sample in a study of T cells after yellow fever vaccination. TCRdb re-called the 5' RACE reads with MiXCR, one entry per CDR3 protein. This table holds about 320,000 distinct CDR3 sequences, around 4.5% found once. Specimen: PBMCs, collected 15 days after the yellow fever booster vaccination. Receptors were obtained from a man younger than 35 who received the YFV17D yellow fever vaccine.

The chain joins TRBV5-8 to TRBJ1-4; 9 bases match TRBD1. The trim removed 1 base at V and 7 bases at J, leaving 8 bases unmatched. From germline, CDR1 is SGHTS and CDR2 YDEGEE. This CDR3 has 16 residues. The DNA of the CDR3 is TGTGCCAGCAGCTTGCCCCGACAGGGGGGCGTTGAAAAACTGTTTTTT. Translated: CASSLPRQGGVEKLFF.

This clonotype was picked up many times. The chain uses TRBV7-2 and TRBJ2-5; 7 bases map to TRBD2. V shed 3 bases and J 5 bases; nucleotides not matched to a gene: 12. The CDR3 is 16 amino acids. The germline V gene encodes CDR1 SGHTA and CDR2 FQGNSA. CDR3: CASSLGRLSGTETQYF. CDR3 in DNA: TGTGCCAGCAGCTTGGGACGACTAAGCGGGACCGAGACCCAGTACTTC.

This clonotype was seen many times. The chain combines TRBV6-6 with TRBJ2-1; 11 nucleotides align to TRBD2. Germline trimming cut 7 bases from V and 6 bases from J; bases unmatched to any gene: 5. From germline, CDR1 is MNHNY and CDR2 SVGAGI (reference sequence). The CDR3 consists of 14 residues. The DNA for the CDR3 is TGTGCCAGCATAGCGGGGGGGCCGCCCAATGAGCAGTTCTTC. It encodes CASIAGGPPNEQFF.

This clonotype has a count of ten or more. CDR3 coding DNA: TGTGCCAGCAGTCATAACCGGAACACTGAAGCTTTCTTT. It yields the protein CASSHNRNTEAFF. The V call is TRBV25-1, the J call TRBJ1-1; unclear D gene. This CDR3 has 13 residues. V lost 5 bases and J lost 1, with 8 bases in between. The germline V gene encodes CDR1 MGHDK and CDR2 SYGVNS.

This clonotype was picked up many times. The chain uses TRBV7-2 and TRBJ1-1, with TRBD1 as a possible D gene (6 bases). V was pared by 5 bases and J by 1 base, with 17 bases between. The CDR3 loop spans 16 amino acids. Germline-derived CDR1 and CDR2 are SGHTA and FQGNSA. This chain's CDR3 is CASSKGVGRANTEAFF. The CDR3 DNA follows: TGTGCCAGCAGCAAGGGGGTGGGCAGGGCGAACACTGAAGCTTTCTTT.

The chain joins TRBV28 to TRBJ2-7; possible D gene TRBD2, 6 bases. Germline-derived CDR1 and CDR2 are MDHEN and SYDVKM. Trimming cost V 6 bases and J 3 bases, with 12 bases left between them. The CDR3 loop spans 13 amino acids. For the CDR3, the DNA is TGTGCCAGCAGCCGCGGGACGATCTACGAGCAGTACGTC. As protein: CASSRGTIYEQYV.

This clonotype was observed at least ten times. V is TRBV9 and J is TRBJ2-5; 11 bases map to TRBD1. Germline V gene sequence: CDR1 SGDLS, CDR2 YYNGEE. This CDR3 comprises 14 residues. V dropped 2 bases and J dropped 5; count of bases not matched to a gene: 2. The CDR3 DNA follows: TGTGCCAGCAGCGTGGGACAGGGGGACGAGACCCAGTACTTC. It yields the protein CASSVGQGDETQYF.

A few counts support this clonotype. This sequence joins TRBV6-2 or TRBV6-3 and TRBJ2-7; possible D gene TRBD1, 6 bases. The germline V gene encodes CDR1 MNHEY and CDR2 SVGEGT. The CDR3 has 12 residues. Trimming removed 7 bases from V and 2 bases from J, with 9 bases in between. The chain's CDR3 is CASKDRAYEQYF. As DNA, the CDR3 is TGTGCCAGCAAGGACAGAGCCTACGAGCAGTACTTC.

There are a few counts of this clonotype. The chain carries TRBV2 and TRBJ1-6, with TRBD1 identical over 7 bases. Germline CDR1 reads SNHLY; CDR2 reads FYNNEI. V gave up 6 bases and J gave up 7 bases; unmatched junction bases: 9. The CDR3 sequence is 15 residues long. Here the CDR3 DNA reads TGTGCCAGCAGCCCAACAGGGGTAGGGAATTCACCCCTCCACTTT. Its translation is CASSPTGVGNSPLHF.

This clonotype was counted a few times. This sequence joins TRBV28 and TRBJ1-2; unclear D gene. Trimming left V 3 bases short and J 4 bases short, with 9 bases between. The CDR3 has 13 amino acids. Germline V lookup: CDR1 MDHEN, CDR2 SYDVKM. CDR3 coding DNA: TGTGCCAGCAGTTTCTCCAGCTTCTATGGCTACACCTTC. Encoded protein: CASSFSSFYGYTF.

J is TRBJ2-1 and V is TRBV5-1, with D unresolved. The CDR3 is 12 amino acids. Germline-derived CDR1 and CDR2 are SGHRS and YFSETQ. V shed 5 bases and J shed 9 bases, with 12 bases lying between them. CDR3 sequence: CASRPDDIEQFF. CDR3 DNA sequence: TGCGCCAGCAGACCAGACGATATTGAGCAGTTCTTC. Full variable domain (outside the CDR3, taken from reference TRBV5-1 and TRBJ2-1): KAGVTQTPRYLIKTRGQQVTLSCSPISGHRSVSWYQQTPGQGLQFLFEYFSETQRNKGNFPGRFSGRQFSNSRSEMNVSTLELGDSALYLCASRPDDIEQFFGPGTRLTVL.

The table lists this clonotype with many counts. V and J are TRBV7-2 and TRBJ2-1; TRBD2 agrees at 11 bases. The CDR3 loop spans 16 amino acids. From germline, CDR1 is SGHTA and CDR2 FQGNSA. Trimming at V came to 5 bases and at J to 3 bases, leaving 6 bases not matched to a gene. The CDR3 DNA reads TGTGCCAGCAGCAGTCTAGCGGGGGGTGGCTACAATGAGCAGTTCTTC. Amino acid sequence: CASSSLAGGGYNEQFF.

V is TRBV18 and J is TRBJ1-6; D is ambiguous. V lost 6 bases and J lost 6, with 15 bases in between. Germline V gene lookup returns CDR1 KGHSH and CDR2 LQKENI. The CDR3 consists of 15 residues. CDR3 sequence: CASSLGQLPNSPLHF. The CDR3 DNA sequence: TGTGCCAGCTCCCTGGGCCAGCTTCCTAATTCACCCCTCCACTTT.

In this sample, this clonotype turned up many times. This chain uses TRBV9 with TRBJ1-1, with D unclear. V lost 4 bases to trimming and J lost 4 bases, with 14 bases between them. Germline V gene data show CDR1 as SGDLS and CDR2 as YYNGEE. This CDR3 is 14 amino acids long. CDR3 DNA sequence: TGTGCCAGCAGCCCTCAGGTCATGGGCACTGAAGCTTTCTTT. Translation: CASSPQVMGTEAFF.

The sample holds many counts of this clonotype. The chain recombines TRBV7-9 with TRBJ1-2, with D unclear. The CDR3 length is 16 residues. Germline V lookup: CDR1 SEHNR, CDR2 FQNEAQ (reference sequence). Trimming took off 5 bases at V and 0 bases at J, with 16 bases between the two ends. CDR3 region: CASSPKPGGTNYGYTF. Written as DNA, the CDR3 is TGTGCCAGCAGCCCCAAGCCGGGTGGCACTAACTATGGCTACACCTTC.